Listed below are T cell receptor beta chains from one sample, sequenced in a study of blood T cell repertoires in COVID-19. Some clones are missing from TCRdb's copy, which holds only in-frame ones; the method was immunoSEQ multiplex PCR. The data contain about 170,000 clones, around 82% of them singletons. Specimen: peripheral blood. These receptors were obtained from a man aged 55 to 69 who had recovered from COVID-19. Both conserved end residues are part of each CDR3. The order of the fields is CDR3 DNA, CDR3 protein, clone size, J gene, D gene, V gene. The D gene is left open where the match is weak. Some rows mark clone size as missing; the rest say once, few, many or name a class of expanded clone.

TGTGCCAGCAGCTTAAACAGTAACTATGGCTACACCTTC,CASSLNSNYGYTF,-,TRBJ1-2,-,TRBV5-4
TGTGCCACCCTAGCCACGGAGAATTCACCCCTCCACTTT,CATLATENSPLHF,-,TRBJ1-6,-,TRBV10-3
TGTGCCAGCAGTGAATTTGGTGAGGACTATGGCTACACCTTC,CASSEFGEDYGYTF,few,TRBJ1-2,-,TRBV2
TGTGCCAGCAGCGCCCAGGGACAGGGTAATGGCTACACCTTC,CASSAQGQGNGYTF,-,TRBJ1-2,TRBD1,TRBV9
TGTGCCAGCAGGCGGGACTCCCTCTCCTACGAGCAGTACTTC,CASRRDSLSYEQYF,-,TRBJ2-7,-,TRBV2
TGTGCCAGCTCATTCGCGATCCCAGGGGATGGGTCAACCGGGGAGCTGTTTTTT,CASSFAIPGDGSTGELFF,-,TRBJ2-2,-,TRBV18
TGTGCCAGCAGCAAAGGTTGGCAGGGGTGGGACGAGCAGTACTTC,CASSKGWQGWDEQYF,-,TRBJ2-7,-,TRBV11-2
TGCAGCGTTGCTCGGGGAAGTACCGAGCAGTACTTC,CSVARGSTEQYF,-,TRBJ2-7,-,TRBV29-1
TGTGCCAGCAGCCAGTGGACAGACGGGGACTATGGCTACACCTTC,CASSQWTDGDYGYTF,-,TRBJ1-2,-,TRBV4-2
TGTGCCAGCAGCTTGGGAACAGGGGAAAGTGGAGAGCAGTACTTC,CASSLGTGESGEQYF,-,TRBJ2-7,TRBD1,TRBV9
TGTGCCAGCAGTGAAACAGTACCAGGGACCCAGTACTTC,CASSETVPGTQYF,-,TRBJ2-5,-,TRBV2
TGTGCCAGCAGCCCGGCGGGACAGGGGTTACGGCGGGGTGAAAAACTGTTTTTT,CASSPAGQGLRRGEKLFF,-,TRBJ1-4,TRBD1,TRBV5-4
TGTGCCAGCAGCTCGTCGGACAGGGGACTTCTCGACACCGGGGAGCTGTTTTTT,CASSSSDRGLLDTGELFF,-,TRBJ2-2,TRBD1,TRBV11-2
TGTGCCAGCAGCATACAGGGTCCAGAGACCCAGTACTTC,CASSIQGPETQYF,-,TRBJ2-5,-,TRBV5-6
TGCGCCAGCAGCTTGCAACTCCCGGGACTGGGGCGGGCCGAGCAGTACTTC,CASSLQLPGLGRAEQYF,-,TRBJ2-7,-,TRBV5-1
TGTGCCAGCAGCCTCAATACCGCCGGCTCCGAAGGAGCCATATATTTT,CASSLNTAGSEGAIYF,-,TRBJ1-3,-,TRBV4-2
TGTGCCAGCAGAGATACAGGGGGCGGCGAGACCCAGTACTTC,CASRDTGGGETQYF,-,TRBJ2-5,TRBD1,TRBV6-5
TGTGCCAGCAGCTTATGGACTAACAATGAGCAGTTCTTC,CASSLWTNNEQFF,-,TRBJ2-1,-,TRBV7-2
TGTGCCAGCAGCGTTACAGGACAGGCCTTCTATGGCTACACCTTC,CASSVTGQAFYGYTF,-,TRBJ1-2,TRBD1,TRBV9
TGTGCCAGCAGCTTAGACGGGACTCTGTATGGCTACACCTTC,CASSLDGTLYGYTF,-,TRBJ1-2,-,TRBV11-2
TGTGCCATCAGTGAGCAGGGGGCTAATAATGAGCAGTTCTTC,CAISEQGANNEQFF,-,TRBJ2-1,TRBD1,TRBV10-3
TGTGCCAGCAGCCGGCTAGCGGGGGGGGGCACAGATACGCAGTATTTT,CASSRLAGGGTDTQYF,-,TRBJ2-3,TRBD2,TRBV3-1/TRBV3-2
TGCAGCGTTGAGGTCGGGAACTATGGCTACACCTTC,CSVEVGNYGYTF,-,TRBJ1-2,-,TRBV29-1
TGTGCCAGCAGGGTGGAGGGTTCACCCCTCCACTTT,CASRVEGSPLHF,-,TRBJ1-6,-,TRBV2
TGTGCCAGCAGCCCCCTTACCCAGTACTTC,CASSPLTQYF,-,TRBJ2-5,-,TRBV2
TGTGCCAGCAGCCAAGGGAGGGAAGCGGTAAATGAGCAGTTCTTC,CASSQGREAVNEQFF,-,TRBJ2-1,-,TRBV3-1/TRBV3-2
TGTGCCAGCAGTCCCCTCAGAACCGAGCAGTACTTC,CASSPLRTEQYF,-,TRBJ2-7,-,TRBV28
TGTGCCAGCAGTAACGGGTTATCCTATGGCTACACCTTC,CASSNGLSYGYTF,-,TRBJ1-2,-,TRBV6-5
TGCAGCGTTGAAGCAGGGGGTGGTCATGGCTACACCTTC,CSVEAGGGHGYTF,-,TRBJ1-2,TRBD1,TRBV29-1
TGTGCCAGCAGTGCGACAGCTTCAACTAATGAAAAACTGTTTTTT,CASSATASTNEKLFF,-,TRBJ1-4,-,TRBV6-1
TGTGCCAGCAGTAGCCCTACAGGGGTTGGCTACACCTTC,CASSSPTGVGYTF,-,TRBJ1-2,TRBD1,TRBV6-5
TGTGCCAGCAGCCAGGGTTACAGGGTTAATTCACCCCTCCACTTT,CASSQGYRVNSPLHF,-,TRBJ1-6,-,TRBV3-1/TRBV3-2
TGTGCCAGCAGCTTACAGGGGGGTTTGGCGTACGAGCAGTACTTC,CASSLQGGLAYEQYF,-,TRBJ2-7,-,TRBV7-3
TGTGCCAGCAGCGTAGTACAGGGGCCACATGAGCAGTTCTTC,CASSVVQGPHEQFF,-,TRBJ2-1,TRBD1,TRBV9
TGTGCCAGCAGTTTAAGGGCACAGGGGGTTGTTTTTGGTGGCTACACCTTC,CASSLRAQGVVFGGYTF,-,TRBJ1-2,TRBD1,TRBV27
TGTGCCAGCAGCTTGAGAGCAGGGGAGTACGAGCAGTACTTC,CASSLRAGEYEQYF,-,TRBJ2-7,-,TRBV7-9
TGTGCCAGCAGCCCCCCCGGAGGGAACTCCTACGAGCAGTACTTC,CASSPPGGNSYEQYF,-,TRBJ2-7,-,TRBV27
TGTGCCAGCAGCAAAGACAGGGGAATTTACAATGAGCAGTTCTTC,CASSKDRGIYNEQFF,-,TRBJ2-1,TRBD1,TRBV9
TGCGCCAGCAGTCAAACAGGGGGAGAGACCCAGTACTTC,CASSQTGGETQYF,few,TRBJ2-5,TRBD1,TRBV23-1
TGTGCCAGCAGCTTAAGCGGGGCCCAAGAGACCCAGTACTTC,CASSLSGAQETQYF,-,TRBJ2-5,TRBD2,TRBV7-2
TGTGCCAGCAGCGTAGCAGGAGGGCTACATGAGCAGTTCTTC,CASSVAGGLHEQFF,few,TRBJ2-1,-,TRBV9
TGTGCCAGCAGCCCCCGGACAGGGGATTACAATGAGCAGTTCTTC,CASSPRTGDYNEQFF,-,TRBJ2-1,TRBD1,TRBV7-3
TGTGCCAGCAGCCCAGCCGGGACAGGGACCTACGAGCAGTACTTC,CASSPAGTGTYEQYF,few,TRBJ2-7,TRBD1,TRBV9
TGTGCCAGCAGCTTTACAGGCGAAAAACTGTTTTTT,CASSFTGEKLFF,-,TRBJ1-4,-,TRBV7-9
TGTGCCAGCAGCTTAGGAAGGGGGATGAACACTGAAGCTTTCTTT,CASSLGRGMNTEAFF,once,TRBJ1-1,-,TRBV7-9
TGTGCCAGTAGCAGGGGGTCGCAGCGGGGGACCTACGAGCAGTACTTC,CASSRGSQRGTYEQYF,-,TRBJ2-7,-,TRBV19
TGTGCCAGTAGGAACAGGGATCGGGGTTATAGCAATCAGCCCCAGCATTTT,CASRNRDRGYSNQPQHF,-,TRBJ1-5,-,TRBV19
TGTGCCAGCAGTCCTATCAGGGTTCAAAATGAAAAACTGTTTTTT,CASSPIRVQNEKLFF,-,TRBJ1-4,-,TRBV27